This T cell receptor (beta chain) was identified during a study of low-dose radiotherapy and immunotherapy resistance in tumors. Primers used for first-strand cDNA, a TRAV- and TRBV-specific set, covered both alpha and beta chains. The TCRs were subjected to amplification over approximately 18 PCR cycles employing a constant-region primer in conjunction with a V-primer adapter. TCRdb reprocessed the reads with MiXCR, giving one entry per CDR3 protein. The sample yields tens of thousands of distinct CDR3 sequences, about 26% seen once. Documented time point: before trial treatment. Ipilimumab, nivolumab, aspirin, low-dose cyclophosphamide and low-dose radiotherapy were administered to donors. Patients deemed eligible presented with advanced solid tumors lacking tumor-infiltrating lymphocytes. The CDR3 has 15 residues. Germline lookup yields CDR1 DFQATT and CDR2 SNEGSKA (reference sequence). Trimming removed 2 bases from V and 1 base from J, with 9 bases in between.

This clonotype was observed at least ten times. The receptor was derived from a male donor with rectosigmoid adenocarcinoma. This chain links TRBV20-1 with TRBJ2-6; D gene uncertain. Sequencing was performed on PBMCs, taken before treatment. CDR3 DNA sequence: TGCAGTGCTAGAAGGGCAGTTTCTGGGGCCAACGTCCTGACTTTC. The encoded protein is CSARRAVSGANVLTF.